A single TCR beta chain is shown here with its context. Its antigen remains unidentified. This CDR3 is built from 12 residues. V was cut by 0 bases and J by 5 bases, with 4 bases left in between. Germline CDR1 and CDR2: MNHEY and SVGAGI. This sample stems from a study of cytomegalovirus exposure and HLA in healthy donors. Notes on the study in general: The authors excluded some V segments, including TRBV6-2 and TRBV6-3, as indistinguishable. Most observed TCR sequences were rare, whereas some public TCRs were detected in many donors. An assumption of roughly uniform sequencing depth across donors underlay the presence/absence analyses. V- and J-gene trimming in TCR beta was tied to a missense DCLRE1C variant by an analysis performed later.

The primer mix had 60 Vbeta and 13 Jbeta primers. Method: immunoSEQ multiplex PCR; TCRdb's copy keeps in-frame clones and lacks some. The table lists around 90,000 clones, about four fifths of them singletons. The chain joins TRBV6-5 to TRBJ2-5; D is unresolved. Sequencing input: PBMCs. The clonotype originates from a man aged 25-45 years in good health and CMV-seronegative. CDR3 nucleotides: TGTGCCAGCAGTTACTCGCGTGAGACCCAGTACTTC. Translation: CASSYSRETQYF.